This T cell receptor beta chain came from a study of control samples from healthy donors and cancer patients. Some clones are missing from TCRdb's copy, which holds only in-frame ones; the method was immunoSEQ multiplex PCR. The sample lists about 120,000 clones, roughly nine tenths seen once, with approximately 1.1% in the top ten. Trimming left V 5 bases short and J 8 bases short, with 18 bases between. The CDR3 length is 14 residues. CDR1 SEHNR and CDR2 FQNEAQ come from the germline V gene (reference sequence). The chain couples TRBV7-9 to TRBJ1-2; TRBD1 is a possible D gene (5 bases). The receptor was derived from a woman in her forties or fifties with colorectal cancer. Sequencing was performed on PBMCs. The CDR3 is CASSAVGPGRGYTF. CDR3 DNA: TGTGCCAGCAGCGCGGTGGGACCGGGTAGAGGCTACACCTTC.